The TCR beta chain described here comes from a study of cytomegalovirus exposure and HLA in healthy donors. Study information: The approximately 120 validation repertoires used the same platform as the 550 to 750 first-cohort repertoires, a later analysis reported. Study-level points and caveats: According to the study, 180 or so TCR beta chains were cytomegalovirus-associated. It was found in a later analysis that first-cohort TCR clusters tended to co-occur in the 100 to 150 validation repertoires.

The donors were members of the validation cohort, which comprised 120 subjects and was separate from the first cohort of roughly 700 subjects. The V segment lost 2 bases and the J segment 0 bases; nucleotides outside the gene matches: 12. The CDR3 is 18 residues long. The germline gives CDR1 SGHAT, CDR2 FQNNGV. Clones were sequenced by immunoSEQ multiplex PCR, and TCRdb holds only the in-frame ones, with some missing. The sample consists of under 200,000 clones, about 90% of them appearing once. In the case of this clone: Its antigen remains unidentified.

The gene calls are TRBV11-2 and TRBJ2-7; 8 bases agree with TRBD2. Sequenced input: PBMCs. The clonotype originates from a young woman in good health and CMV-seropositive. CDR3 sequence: CASSLRGSGTRSSYEQYF. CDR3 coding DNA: TGTGCCAGCAGCTTAAGGGGATCCGGGACTAGGAGCTCCTACGAGCAGTACTTC.